This T cell receptor beta chain was captured in a study of Graves' ophthalmopathy and Graves' hyperthyroidism. RNA transcripts provided the template for amplifying TCR beta CDR3 regions. In the first round, RT-PCR was carried out with HTBI primers, and a multiplex PCR formed the second round. TCRdb re-derived calls from the multiplex PCR reads in MiXCR, one entry per CDR3 protein. The sample lists just over 400,000 distinct CDR3 sequences; under 25% were seen once. Certain patients were not enrolled. These were patients with other autoimmune diseases, uncontrolled infections, pregnancy or lactation. This clonotype was counted at least ten times. Its target is unknown. Findings and limits, study-wide: In separating ophthalmopathy from stable hyperthyroidism, a 13-signature model achieved approximately 91% sensitivity and 70% to 83% specificity. With a specificity of just over 72% and a sensitivity of about 69%, the model predicted ophthalmopathy progression.

This CDR3 region has 15 residues. The V gene's germline CDR1 is MGHRA and CDR2 YSYEKL. Trimming removed 0 bases at V and 5 bases at J, with 10 bases between. Material: peripheral blood. The TCR was taken from a young woman with stable Graves' hyperthyroidism. The chain has TRBV4-1 and TRBJ2-2; D might be TRBD2 (6 bases). The CDR3 region has the DNA TGCGCCAGCAGCCAAGATAGAGGGACTACCGGGGAGCTGTTTTTT. As protein: CASSQDRGTTGELFF.